These 10 T cell receptor beta chains originate from one sample sequenced in a study of radiation and T cells in renal cell carcinoma. Sequencing used immunoSEQ multiplex PCR; TCRdb keeps in-frame clones, though not all of them. The sample gives about 83,000 clones, over 65% of which show up once; roughly 2.2% is in the top ten. Time point in this sample: blood 4 weeks post-SBRT, at nephrectomy. Noted treatment: 15 Gy SBRT to primary tumor, nephrectomy 4 weeks later. The source material was blood, sampled from a patient whose treatment included radiotherapy and nephrectomy. These receptors were collected from a woman aged 55-75 years with renal cell carcinoma.

The gene calls are TRBV7-3 and TRBJ1-1; D unresolved. The V end lost 5 bases, the J end lost 3 bases, and 10 bases lay between the germline ends. The CDR3 length is 13 residues. Germline CDR1 reads SGHTA; CDR2 reads FQGTGA. The DNA of the CDR3 is TGTGCCAGCAGCCTCCCCGAGTACACTGAAGCTTTCTTT. This translates into CASSLPEYTEAFF.

The chain combines TRBV4-3 with TRBJ1-3; TRBD1 matches 7 bases. After removal of 1 base from V and 0 bases from J, the junction contained 12 bases not matched to a gene. The CDR3 length is 19 residues. Germline V lookup: CDR1 LGHNA, CDR2 YSLEER. The CDR3 protein is CASSQAFSQGGISGNTIYF. The CDR3 nucleotides read TGCGCCAGCAGCCAAGCTTTCTCGCAGGGGGGTATCTCTGGAAACACCATATATTTT.

This rearrangement joins TRBV6-5 to TRBJ1-5, with 7 positions matching TRBD1. CDR3 length: 15 residues. Looked up from germline, CDR1 is MNHEY and CDR2 is SVGAGI. Trimming took 1 base from V and 1 from J; bases not matched to a gene: 1. This CDR3 is CASSYYRGSNQPQHF. CDR3 in DNA: TGTGCCAGCAGTTACTACAGGGGAAGCAATCAGCCCCAGCATTTT.

This chain connects TRBV6-6 to TRBJ2-5; TRBD1 agrees at 7 bases. This CDR3 is 14 amino acids long. The V and J ends lost 5 bases and 6 bases, in that order; junction bases with no gene match: 9. The germline CDR1 and CDR2 sequences are MNHNY and SVGAGI (reference sequence). The CDR3 sequence: CASSRQGYVKTQYF. The CDR3 bases are TGTGCCAGCAGTCGACAGGGTTATGTAAAGACCCAGTACTTC.

V gene TRBV6-1 combines with J gene TRBJ1-4; possibly TRBD1 for D (5 bases). The CDR3 has 14 amino acids. Trimming removed 7 bases at V and 6 bases at J, with 15 bases between. The V gene's germline CDR1 is MNHNS and CDR2 SASEGT. CDR3 sequence reads: CASMKGARDEKLFF. The CDR3 nucleotides are TGTGCCAGCATGAAAGGGGCCCGGGATGAAAAACTGTTTTTT.

The V gene is TRBV4-1, the J gene TRBJ1-1; D is uncertain. The CDR3 consists of 15 residues. Germline values: CDR1 MGHRA, CDR2 YSYEKL. Deletions cut 0 bases from V and 3 bases from J, with 11 bases between. The CDR3 sequence: CASSQDLQAYTEAFF. In DNA form, the CDR3 reads TGCGCCAGCAGCCAAGATCTGCAGGCATACACTGAAGCTTTCTTT.

The rearrangement joins TRBV5-1 to TRBJ2-7; D unresolved. V was shortened by 4 bases and J by 2 bases, with 22 bases between the two germline ends. Germline CDR1 SGHRS, CDR2 YFSETQ. There are 17 residues in the CDR3. CDR3 sequence: CASSPDRSRELPYEQYF. The CDR3 bases are TGCGCCAGCAGCCCGGATAGGTCAAGGGAATTACCCTACGAGCAGTACTTC.

V is TRBV2 and J is TRBJ1-3; perhaps TRBD1 as D (6 bases). There are 15 residues in the CDR3. V was pared by 4 bases and J by 0 bases, with 10 bases between. CDR1 and CDR2 from the germline V gene are SNHLY and FYNNEI. The CDR3 loop is CASSGGALSGNTIYF. For the CDR3, the DNA is TGTGCCAGCAGTGGGGGGGCCCTCTCTGGAAACACCATATATTTT.

This clone has a handful of counts. The genes are TRBV4-2 and TRBJ1-2; D unclear. Trimming removed 0 bases from V and 5 bases from J, with 7 bases in between. Germline CDR1 reads LGHNA; CDR2 reads YNFKEQ. The CDR3 runs to 13 residues. As DNA, the CDR3 is TGTGCCAGCAGCCAAGATCGAGGGTATGGCTACACCTTC. Protein sequence: CASSQDRGYGYTF.

The sample holds a few counts of this clone. The chain is built from TRBV6-5 and TRBJ2-7; either TRBD1 or TRBD2 may fit D (6 bases each). The V and J ends lost 0 bases and 7 bases respectively, with 10 bases between them. In germline, CDR1 is MNHEY, CDR2 SVGAGI. The CDR3 runs 13 residues. The chain's CDR3 is CASSYSEGGEQYF. The CDR3 DNA is TGTGCCAGCAGTTACTCGGAGGGGGGAGAGCAGTACTTC.